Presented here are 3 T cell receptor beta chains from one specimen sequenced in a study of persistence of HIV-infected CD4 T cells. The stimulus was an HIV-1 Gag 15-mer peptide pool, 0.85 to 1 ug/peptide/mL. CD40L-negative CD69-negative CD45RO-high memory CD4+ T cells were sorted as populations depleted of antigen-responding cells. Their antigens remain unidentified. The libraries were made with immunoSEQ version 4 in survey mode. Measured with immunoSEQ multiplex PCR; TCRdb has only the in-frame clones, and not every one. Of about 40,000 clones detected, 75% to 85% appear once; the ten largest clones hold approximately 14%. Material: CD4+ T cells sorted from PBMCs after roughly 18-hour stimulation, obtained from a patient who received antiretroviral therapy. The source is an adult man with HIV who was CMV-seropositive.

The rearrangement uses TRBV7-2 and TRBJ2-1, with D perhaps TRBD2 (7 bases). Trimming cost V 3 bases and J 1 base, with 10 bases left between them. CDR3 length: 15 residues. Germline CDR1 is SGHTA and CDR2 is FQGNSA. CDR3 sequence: CASSLGGASYNEQFF. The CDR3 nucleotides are TGTGCCAGCAGCTTGGGGGGGGCGTCCTACAATGAGCAGTTCTTC.

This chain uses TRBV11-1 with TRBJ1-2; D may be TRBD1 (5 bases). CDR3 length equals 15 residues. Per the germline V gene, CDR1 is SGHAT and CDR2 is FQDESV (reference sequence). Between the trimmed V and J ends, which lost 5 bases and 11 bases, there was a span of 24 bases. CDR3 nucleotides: TGTGCCAGCAGCCTAGAGGAAGGACATCCCGGATGGTACACCTTC. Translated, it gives CASSLEEGHPGWYTF.

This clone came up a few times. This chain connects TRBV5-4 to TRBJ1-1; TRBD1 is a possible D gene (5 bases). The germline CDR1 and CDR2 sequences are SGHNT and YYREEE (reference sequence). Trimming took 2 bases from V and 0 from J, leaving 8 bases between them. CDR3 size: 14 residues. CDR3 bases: TGTGCCAGCAGCTTTAGGGGATTGAACACTGAAGCTTTCTTT. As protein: CASSFRGLNTEAFF.